These 28 T cell receptor beta chains came from one sample sequenced in a study of PD-L1 blockade in urothelial cancer. Profiling relied on immunoSEQ multiplex PCR, and the TCRdb table lists in-frame clones only, not all of them. The table includes tens of thousands of clones, approximately 80% detected once. Time point of the sample: pretreatment peripheral blood. The sample in question was PBMCs, obtained around atezolizumab (anti-PD-L1) treatment. These receptors all come from a man aged 70-80 years with urothelial cancer.

This clone appeared a single time. The chain recombines TRBV5-4 with TRBJ2-7; 7 positions agree with TRBD1. Germline CDR1 SGHNT, CDR2 YYREEE (reference sequence). J gave up 1 base and V 4 bases, and 11 bases lay outside the gene matches. The CDR3 extends over 16 amino acids. This CDR3 is CASSTGTRGPSYEQYF. The CDR3 DNA reads TGTGCCAGCAGCACGGGGACAAGGGGGCCTTCCTACGAGCAGTACTTC.

This clone has a single count. The DNA of the CDR3 is TGTGCCAGCAGCTTAGATGGTAGCGGTAGCACAGATACGCAGTATTTT. Amino acids: CASSLDGSGSTDTQYF. This sequence joins TRBV7-2 and TRBJ2-3; a possible D gene is TRBD2 (6 bases). Per germline, CDR1 SGHTA and CDR2 FQGNSA. Trimming cost V 1 base and J 0 bases, with 11 bases left between them. CDR3 size: 16 residues.

The chain employs TRBV7-9 and TRBJ1-1; no reliable D call. The CDR3 extends over 14 amino acids. Germline-derived CDR1 and CDR2 are SEHNR and FQNEAQ (reference sequence). V lost 5 bases, J lost 1 base, and 11 bases lay in between. CDR3: CASSQYSGNTEAFF. DNA for the CDR3: TGTGCCAGCAGCCAATACTCAGGGAACACTGAAGCTTTCTTT.

The chain couples TRBV18 to TRBJ2-1; maybe TRBD2 (8 bases). The CDR3 consists of 14 residues. Germline CDR1 KGHSH, CDR2 LQKENI. The V and J ends lost 6 bases and 8 bases respectively, with 17 bases between them. The CDR3 is CASSREGAVDEQFF. The CDR3 DNA sequence: TGTGCCAGCTCCCGGGAGGGGGCGGTCGATGAGCAGTTCTTC.

This clone was seen once. The chain has TRBV7-6 and TRBJ2-1; the D gene is possibly TRBD1 (6 bases). Trimming removed 8 bases at V and 9 bases at J, with 20 bases between. CDR3 length equals 14 residues. Germline V gene data show CDR1 as SGHVS and CDR2 as FNYEAQ. The chain's CDR3 is CASDEGVPYGEQFF. The CDR3 region has the DNA TGTGCCAGCGACGAGGGGGTCCCCTACGGTGAGCAGTTCTTC.

The chain recombines TRBV19 with TRBJ2-1; TRBD2 matches at 8 bases. This CDR3 comprises 17 residues. V trimming: 8 bases; J trimming: 7 bases; junction bases outside the gene matches: 19. Germline V CDR1 and CDR2: LNHDA, SQIVND (reference sequence). The CDR3 bases are TGTGCCAGTCTCCCCCGGGCGGGGGGTCCCTGGGGGAATGAGCAGTTCTTC. Protein: CASLPRAGGPWGNEQFF.

The rearrangement joins TRBV7-8 to TRBJ2-5, with TRBD1 identical over 10 bases. V shed 2 bases and J 6 bases; nucleotides not matched to a gene: 6. The CDR3 is 15 amino acids. Germline V gene data show CDR1 as SGHVS and CDR2 as FQNEAQ. CDR3 in DNA: TGTGCCAGCAGCTTACCAGGGACAGGGGAAAAGACCCAGTACTTC. This codes for CASSLPGTGEKTQYF.

This rearrangement joins TRBV7-2 to TRBJ2-7; 8 bases line up with TRBD2. The V gene end was trimmed by 2 bases and the J gene end by 4 bases; junction bases not matched to a gene: 1. Germline V gene data show CDR1 as SGHTA and CDR2 as FQGNSA. CDR3 length: 13 residues. CDR3 residues: CASSLQREYEQYF. CDR3 DNA: TGTGCCAGCAGCTTACAGCGGGAGTACGAGCAGTACTTC. The entire variable domain, with the rest obtained from reference TRBV7-2 and TRBJ2-7, is as follows: GAGVSQSPSNKVTEKGKDVELRCDPISGHTALYWYRQSLGQGLEFLIYFQGNSAPDKSGLPSDRFSAERTGGSVSTLTIQRTQQEDSAVYLCASSLQREYEQYFGPGTRLTVT.

The gene calls are TRBV5-1 and TRBJ1-5, with D unresolved. With 5 bases removed from V and 7 bases from J, the gap between germline ends came to 19 bases. Germline lookup yields CDR1 SGHRS and CDR2 YFSETQ. The CDR3 is 15 residues long. Here the CDR3 DNA reads TGCGCCAGCAGTAAGGAAGGAGCGTATGAACAGCCCCAGCATTTT. Translation gives CASSKEGAYEQPQHF.

The V and J genes are TRBV10-3 and TRBJ1-1; D is possibly TRBD1 (6 bases). This CDR3 comprises 13 residues. Per the germline V gene, CDR1 is ENHRY and CDR2 is SYGVKD. The germline V and J ends were trimmed by 6 bases and 5 bases, with 13 bases remaining between them. For the CDR3, the DNA is TGTGCCATCAGAACAGGGTATGGGACTGAAGCTTTCTTT. Protein: CAIRTGYGTEAFF.

The chain employs TRBV5-1 and TRBJ2-1; perhaps TRBD2 as D (6 bases). This CDR3 is 14 amino acids long. Trimming pared 5 bases from V and 6 bases from J, leaving 15 bases between. In germline, CDR1 is SGHRS, CDR2 YFSETQ. This CDR3 is CASSSGLAPNEQFF. The DNA of the CDR3 is TGCGCCAGCAGTTCGGGGCTAGCGCCCAATGAGCAGTTCTTC.

This chain links TRBV7-9 with TRBJ1-2; D remains unclear. The germline CDR1 and CDR2 sequences are SEHNR and FQNEAQ (reference sequence). The V gene lost 6 bases and the J gene lost 7 bases, with 21 bases spanning the gap. The CDR3 extends over 15 amino acids. The CDR3 nucleotides are TGTGCCAGCAGATTAAATGAGGGCCCGCGGGGTGGCTACACCTTC. It codes for CASRLNEGPRGGYTF.

This clone was seen once. The V and J genes are TRBV5-4 and TRBJ2-5; 10 bases are shared with TRBD1. The germline V gene has CDR1 SGHNT and CDR2 YYREEE (reference sequence). With V trimmed by 9 bases and J by 9 bases, 14 bases remained unmatched. CDR3 length: 14 amino acids. In DNA, the CDR3 is TGTGCCATCTCAGGGACAGGGGAACCAGGGGCCCAGTACTTC. Amino acids: CAISGTGEPGAQYF.

DNA of the CDR3: TGTGCCAGCAGTGAGATAGGCAGGGGGCGGTCGGACGAAGGCTACACCTTC. Amino acids: CASSEIGRGRSDEGYTF. V gene TRBV6-1 combines with J gene TRBJ1-2; 8 bases match TRBD1. V trimming: 3 bases; J trimming: 8 bases; junction bases outside the gene matches: 17. The germline CDR1 and CDR2 sequences are MNHNS and SASEGT. The CDR3 runs 17 residues.

The chain uses TRBV18 and TRBJ1-2, with 7 bases identical to TRBD1. V lost 4 bases to trimming and J lost 4 bases; unmatched junction nucleotides: 9. This CDR3 is 15 amino acids long. Per the germline V gene, CDR1 is KGHSH and CDR2 is LQKENI. The CDR3 coding sequence is TGTGCCAGCTCACAGGGACAGCAGAGTTCCTATGGCTACACCTTC. Encoded protein: CASSQGQQSSYGYTF.

This sequence joins TRBV18 and TRBJ2-5, with D possibly being TRBD1 (5 bases). V dropped 3 bases and J dropped 3 bases, with 11 bases sitting between them. CDR3 size: 14 residues. The germline gives CDR1 KGHSH, CDR2 LQKENI. The CDR3 region has the DNA TGTGCCAGCTCACCCAACCAGGGCAAAGAGACCCAGTACTTC. Translating it yields CASSPNQGKETQYF.

V is TRBV6-5 and J is TRBJ2-1; D is perhaps TRBD2 (6 bases). This CDR3 is built from 13 residues. In germline, CDR1 is MNHEY, CDR2 SVGAGI. V gave up 6 bases and J gave up 7 bases, with 13 bases separating them. This CDR3 is CASSGRDPNEQFF. The CDR3 DNA reads TGTGCCAGCAGCGGGCGGGACCCTAATGAGCAGTTCTTC.

This clone was observed a single time. V is TRBV6-1 and J is TRBJ1-1; 11 bases fit TRBD1. With V trimmed by 4 bases and J by 5 bases, 6 bases remained unmatched. The germline CDR1 and CDR2 sequences are MNHNS and SASEGT. The CDR3 length is 15 residues. The CDR3 nucleotides are TGTGCCAGCAGTGGGACAGGGGGCGGACAAACTGAAGCTTTCTTT. Translating it yields CASSGTGGGQTEAFF.

The chain combines TRBV7-2 with TRBJ2-2; 7 positions agree with TRBD1. Losses at the gene ends were 5 bases for V and 1 base for J; bases not matched to a gene: 4. The CDR3 has 15 amino acids. The germline V gene encodes CDR1 SGHTA and CDR2 FQGNSA. CDR3 in DNA: TGTGCCAGCAGCCGACAGGGTTTGAACACCGGGGAGCTGTTTTTT. Amino acids: CASSRQGLNTGELFF.

The table lists this clone with a count of one. The chain combines TRBV5-1 with TRBJ1-6, with a weak D call TRBD1 (5 bases). CDR1 and CDR2 (germline): SGHRS, YFSETQ. The CDR3 length is 15 residues. The V and J ends lost 4 bases and 8 bases respectively, with 16 bases between them. The DNA of the CDR3 is TGCGCCAGCAGCCCCAACCGGGGGGGTCATTCACCCCTCCACTTT. It specifies CASSPNRGGHSPLHF.

The chain joins TRBV10-2 to TRBJ1-5, with 7 bases aligning to TRBD1. V lost 5 bases, J lost 7 bases, and 5 bases stayed unmatched. The CDR3 extends over 13 amino acids. Germline CDR1 is WSHSY and CDR2 is SAAADI. The CDR3 sequence: CASSTGAGQPQHF. CDR3 sequence (DNA): TGCGCCAGCAGTACAGGGGCTGGACAGCCCCAGCATTTT.

CDR3: CASSLATWSSGNTIYF. CDR3 DNA: TGTGCCAGCAGCTTAGCAACCTGGAGCTCTGGAAACACCATATATTTT. The rearrangement uses TRBV11-2 and TRBJ1-3, with D unclear. The V and J ends lost 1 base and 0 bases respectively, with 10 bases between them. The germline V gene has CDR1 SGHAT and CDR2 FQNNGV. The CDR3 sequence is 16 residues long.

This chain uses TRBV19 with TRBJ2-1; 7 bases map to TRBD1. This CDR3 comprises 11 residues. Germline CDR1 LNHDA, CDR2 SQIVND (reference sequence). The V and J ends lost 7 bases and 13 bases, in that order; junction bases with no gene match: 7. The CDR3 is CASKSRQGQFF. DNA for the CDR3: TGTGCCAGTAAAAGTAGACAGGGACAGTTCTTC.

The chain has TRBV15 and TRBJ1-1, with D maybe TRBD1 (6 bases). Germline V lookup: CDR1 LNHNV, CDR2 YYDKDF (reference sequence). This CDR3 has 14 amino acids. The V end lost 1 base, the J end lost 4 bases, and 10 bases lay between the germline ends. This CDR3 reads CATSRARGATEAFF. The CDR3 coding sequence is TGTGCCACCAGCAGAGCTCGGGGGGCCACTGAAGCTTTCTTT.

The rearrangement links TRBV27 to TRBJ1-1; a possible D gene is TRBD1 (5 bases). V lost 6 bases, J lost 5 bases, and 13 bases lay in between. CDR1 and CDR2 (germline): MNHEY, SMNVEV (reference sequence). The CDR3 spans 13 residues. The CDR3 DNA reads as TGTGCCAGCAGCGACGGGGGATGGACTGAAGCTTTCTTT. Its translation: CASSDGGWTEAFF.

The chain carries TRBV7-3 and TRBJ2-2; TRBD1 might be the D (6 bases). The V gene's germline CDR1 is SGHTA and CDR2 FQGTGA. The CDR3 contains 14 residues. V was clipped by 1 base and J by 5 bases, with 8 bases between them. The CDR3 loop reads CASSLITGTGELFF. The CDR3 DNA sequence: TGTGCCAGCAGCTTAATCACAGGGACCGGGGAGCTGTTTTTT. The full variable domain, its missing parts supplied by reference TRBV7-3 and TRBJ2-2, is GAGVSQTPSNKVTEKGKYVELRCDPISGHTALYWYRQSLGQGPEFLIYFQGTGAADDSGLPNDRFFAVRPEGSVSTLKIQRTERGDSAVYLCASSLITGTGELFFGEGSRLTVL.

The V and J genes are TRBV7-8 and TRBJ2-7; the match to TRBD2 covers 13 bases. The V gene's germline CDR1 is SGHVS and CDR2 FQNEAQ. The CDR3 has 16 amino acids. Losses at the gene ends were 3 bases for V and 4 bases for J; bases not matched to a gene: 6. Here the CDR3 DNA reads TGTGCCAGCAGCTTGGAGGGACTAGCGGGGTGGTACGAGCAGTACTTC. Its protein is CASSLEGLAGWYEQYF.

The rearrangement links TRBV15 to TRBJ1-1; 9 bases map to TRBD1. V shed 4 bases, J shed 1 base, and the junction held 4 bases outside the gene matches. CDR1 and CDR2 from the germline V gene are LNHNV and YYDKDF (reference sequence). CDR3 length equals 15 residues. The CDR3 region has the DNA TGTGCCACCAGCACCCGGGACAGGGCGAACACTGAAGCTTTCTTT. This sequence encodes CATSTRDRANTEAFF.